This section outlines one TCR beta chain sequence together with its context. Its specificity is not known. The data stem from a study of radiation and T cells in renal cell carcinoma. Study conclusions and caveats: In blood, top tumor clones expanded by 2 weeks, shrinking by 4.

Sequencing was performed with immunoSEQ multiplex PCR; in TCRdb, only in-frame clones are kept and a portion is missing. This table has more than 75,000 clones, 82% appearing once. The time point is: baseline pretreatment blood. As for treatment: 15 Gy SBRT to primary tumor, nephrectomy 4 weeks later. Blood was sampled at baseline, 2 weeks and 4 weeks after SBRT. This renal cell carcinoma was of the clear cell type. Germline V lookup: CDR1 LGHNT, CDR2 FRNRAP. V was trimmed by 5 bases and J by 3 bases, leaving 14 bases between them. This CDR3 has 15 residues. The starting material was blood, obtained from a patient whose treatment included radiotherapy and nephrectomy. The rearrangement links TRBV12-5 to TRBJ1-3; possible D gene TRBD1, 5 bases. The receptor was derived from a man aged 55 to 70 with renal cell carcinoma. CDR3 in amino acids: CASGLTGGSGNTIYF. CDR3 bases: TGTGCTAGTGGTCTCACCGGGGGGAGTGGAAACACCATATATTTT.